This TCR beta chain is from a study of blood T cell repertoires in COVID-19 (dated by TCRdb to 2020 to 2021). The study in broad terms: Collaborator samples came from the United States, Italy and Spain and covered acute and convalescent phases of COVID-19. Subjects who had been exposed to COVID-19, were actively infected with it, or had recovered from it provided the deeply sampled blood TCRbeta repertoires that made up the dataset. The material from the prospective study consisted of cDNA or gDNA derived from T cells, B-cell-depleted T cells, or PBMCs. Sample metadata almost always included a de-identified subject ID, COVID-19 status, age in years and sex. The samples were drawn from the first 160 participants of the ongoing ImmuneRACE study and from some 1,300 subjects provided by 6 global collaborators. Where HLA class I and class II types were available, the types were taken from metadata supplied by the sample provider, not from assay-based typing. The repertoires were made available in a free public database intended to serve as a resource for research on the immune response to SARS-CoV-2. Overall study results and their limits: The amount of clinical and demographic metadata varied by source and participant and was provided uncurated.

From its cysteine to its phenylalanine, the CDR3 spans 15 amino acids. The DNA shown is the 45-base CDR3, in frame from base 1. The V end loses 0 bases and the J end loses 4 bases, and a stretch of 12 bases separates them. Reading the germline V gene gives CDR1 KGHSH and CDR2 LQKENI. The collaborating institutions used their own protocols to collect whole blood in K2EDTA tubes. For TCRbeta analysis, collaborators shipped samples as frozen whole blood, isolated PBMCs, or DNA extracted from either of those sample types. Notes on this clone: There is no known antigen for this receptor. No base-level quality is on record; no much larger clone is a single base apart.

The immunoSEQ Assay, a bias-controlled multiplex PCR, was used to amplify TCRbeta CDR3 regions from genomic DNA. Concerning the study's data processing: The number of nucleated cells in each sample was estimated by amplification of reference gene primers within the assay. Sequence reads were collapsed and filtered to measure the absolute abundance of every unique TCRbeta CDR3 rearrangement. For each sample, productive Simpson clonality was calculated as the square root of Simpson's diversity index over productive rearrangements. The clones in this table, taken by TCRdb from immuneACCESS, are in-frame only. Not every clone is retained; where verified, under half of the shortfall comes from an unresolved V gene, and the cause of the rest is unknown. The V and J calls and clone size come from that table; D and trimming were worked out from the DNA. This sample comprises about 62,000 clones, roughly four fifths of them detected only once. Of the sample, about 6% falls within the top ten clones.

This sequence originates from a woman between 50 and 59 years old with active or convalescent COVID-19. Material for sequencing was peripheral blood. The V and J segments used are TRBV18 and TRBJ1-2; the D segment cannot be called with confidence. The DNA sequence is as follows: TGTGCCAGCTCACCACCGGAGGGTATAGTCTATGGCTACACCTTC. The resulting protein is CASSPPEGIVYGYTF.